These T cell receptor beta chains were read from a single sample in a study of T-cell memory formation after mild COVID-19. TCRdb re-called the 5' RACE reads through MiXCR, storing one row per CDR3 protein. The table shows a few hundred thousand distinct CDR3 sequences, with 20% to 30% occurring only once. Sequencing was performed on PBMCs or a T cell subset sorted from them (not recorded which). The receptors come from an adult woman who had mild COVID-19 (a few samples of this study predate the infection). Cell type and time point are not known. CDR3s include the opening cysteine and the closing phenylalanine or tryptophan. The size of a clone is reported for some rows only, either as once, few or many, or as a class for expanded clones.

V gene	clone size	J gene	CDR3 protein
TRBV7-8	few	TRBJ1-5	CASSAGQGKVQPQHF
TRBV7-2	many	TRBJ2-1	CASSSTRLGEQFF
TRBV20-1	-	TRBJ1-1	CSARDRPWGEAFF
TRBV7-9	few	TRBJ1-2	CASSFPDSGNYGYTF
TRBV20-1	-	TRBJ2-7	CSARDSPSLNEQYF
TRBV5-4	-	TRBJ1-1	CASKRTGTPSGTEAFF
TRBV5-1	few	TRBJ2-7	CASSLGDDYEQYF
TRBV29-1	many	TRBJ2-2	CSVEARMRTGELFF
TRBV11-3	few	TRBJ2-5	CASSLWIRQEETQYF
TRBV12-3/TRBV12-4	-	TRBJ2-3	CASSQGITQYF
TRBV20-1	-	TRBJ1-2	CSARNRGAGYGYTF
TRBV4-1	-	TRBJ1-1	CASSQAAGVTEAFF
TRBV7-2	many	TRBJ2-2	CASSHTGPGELFF
TRBV5-1	-	TRBJ2-3	CASSLEAGPGSTDTQYF
TRBV4-2	-	TRBJ2-7	CASTTGLAGRYEQYF
TRBV30	-	TRBJ1-2	CAWRAGGKANYGYTF
TRBV12-3/TRBV12-4	few	TRBJ1-5	CASTRGGRQPQHF
TRBV11-2	many	TRBJ2-2	CASSPGLAGTGELFF
TRBV6-1	few	TRBJ2-4	CASPSGQLNIQYF
TRBV7-8	-	TRBJ2-1	CASSLNPVPGEQFF
TRBV7-2	-	TRBJ1-4	CASSLEISTNEKLFF
TRBV5-4	-	TRBJ2-1	CASSFAQDAYNEQFF
TRBV29-1	-	TRBJ2-7	CSVELRTDPYEQYF
TRBV5-8	few	TRBJ2-3	CASSLGLQYF
TRBV12-3/TRBV12-4	many	TRBJ1-5	CASSSRYNQPQHF
TRBV6-1	-	TRBJ1-5	CASRRTGGQSSNQPQHF
TRBV3-1	few	TRBJ1-2	CASSAKWGGSYGYTF
TRBV7-2	many	TRBJ2-1	CASSRPGGNNEQFF
TRBV6-5	few	TRBJ2-5	CASRPLSGLETQYF
TRBV6-5	few	TRBJ1-1	CASSYGFGAEAFF
TRBV6-2/TRBV6-3	-	TRBJ2-1	CASSSLAGEPYNEQFF
TRBV20-1	-	TRBJ2-7	CSASDSNYEQYF
TRBV7-6	-	TRBJ2-7	CASSLRSGLDYEQYF
TRBV5-4	-	TRBJ1-1	CASSQGQTNTEAFF
TRBV12-3/TRBV12-4	-	TRBJ2-1	CASSLAGGFGEQFF
TRBV27	few	TRBJ2-7	CASSFSGRSHEQYF
TRBV6-2/TRBV6-3	few	TRBJ2-7	CASSSHTGEQYF
TRBV5-5	many	TRBJ2-1	CASSFFRQGRDNEQFF
TRBV7-6	many	TRBJ2-3	CASSPLPQRSDTQYF
TRBV6-2/TRBV6-3	-	TRBJ2-7	CASSYWRTGGPLSYEQYF
TRBV5-1	few	TRBJ1-2	CASSRSTGTAYGYTF
TRBV7-9	few	TRBJ2-5	CASAGGNQETQYF
TRBV20-1	-	TRBJ2-7	CSARDRAYYEQYF
TRBV7-2	few	TRBJ2-1	CASRSSGNEQFF
TRBV11-2	many	TRBJ2-3	CASSLARGGTDTQYF
TRBV12-3/TRBV12-4	-	TRBJ2-7	CASSLSVYEQYF
TRBV6-5	many	TRBJ2-5	CASKKRRGGQETQYF
TRBV9	-	TRBJ2-1	CASSVGFGSEQFF
TRBV18	-	TRBJ1-1	CASSPPAGQLMAEAFF
TRBV20-1	-	TRBJ1-2	CSPGRVNYGYTF
TRBV7-9	-	TRBJ1-2	CASSPKTGGNYGYTF
TRBV5-1	-	TRBJ2-5	CASWVGQETQYF
TRBV3-1	-	TRBJ2-7	CASSHALGATWDEQYF
TRBV20-1	few	TRBJ2-1	CSARDGLHSNEQFF
TRBV6-5	few	TRBJ1-1	CASKKDRGGRHAFF
TRBV7-9	few	TRBJ2-1	CASSSPWDRGNNEQFF
TRBV7-2	-	TRBJ1-1	CASSLTGQAEAFF
TRBV29-1	-	TRBJ2-3	CSVEGVSTDTQYF